The clone carrying this T cell receptor beta chain appeared a few times. Its antigen is undetermined. Participants comprised healthy donors of bone marrow. It was with 60 Vbeta and 13 Jbeta primers that the PCR ran. Using immunoSEQ multiplex PCR, the repertoire was profiled, and TCRdb retains in-frame clones only, with some absent. This table has 90,000 to 130,000 clones, roughly 86% appearing once. CDR1 SGHRS and CDR2 YFSETQ come from the germline V gene. V lost 4 bases, J lost 0 bases, and 16 bases lay in between. CDR3 length: 16 amino acids. These data come from a study of cytomegalovirus exposure and HLA in healthy donors. Study observations and caveats: Later findings reportedly placed an Asian-associated ancestry cluster below the roughly 660-donor mean for N-insertions. In a later analysis, parvovirus B19, influenza, CMV and Epstein-Barr virus appeared linked to several top co-occurrence clusters.

This TCR was recovered from a man in his forties in good health and CMV-seronegative. The rearrangement links TRBV5-1 to TRBJ1-1; D may be TRBD1 (5 bases). Input material: PBMCs. Here the CDR3 DNA reads TGCGCCAGCAGCCATAATCCCGACAGAGTGAACACTGAAGCTTTCTTT. Amino acid sequence: CASSHNPDRVNTEAFF.